The rows below give T cell receptor beta chains drawn from one sample of a study of CD8 T cells in Susac syndrome. TCRdb passed the immunoSEQ multiplex PCR reads through MiXCR, listing each CDR3 protein once. Here the sample spans some 180,000 distinct CDR3 sequences, about 95% being singletons. Sequencing used CD4+ T cells from PBMCs. All receptors derive from a human donor in good health. Each CDR3 is given with its conserved first and last residue. A D gene is named only where the DNA matches it firmly. Some rows mark clone size as missing; the rest say once, few, many or name a class of expanded clone.

J gene,V gene,CDR3 length,clone size,D gene,CDR3 protein,CDR3 DNA
TRBJ2-1,TRBV7-2,14,NA,TRBD2,CASSLPREANEQFF,TGTGCCAGCAGCTTACCGCGGGAGGCGAATGAGCAGTTCTTC
TRBJ1-5,TRBV30,12,once,NA,CAWGQGHQPQHF,TGTGCCTGGGGGCAGGGTCATCAGCCCCAGCATTTT
TRBJ2-1,TRBV7-7,13,NA,NA,CASSLDFHNEQFF,TGTGCTAGCAGCTTAGACTTCCACAATGAGCAGTTCTTC
TRBJ2-2,TRBV2,15,NA,NA,CASSETGLSGGELFF,TGTGCCAGCAGTGAAACGGGTCTTAGCGGCGGGGAGCTGTTTTTT
TRBJ2-3,TRBV25-1,13,NA,NA,CASSEGARDTQYF,TGTGCCAGCAGTGAAGGGGCTCGAGATACGCAGTATTTT
TRBJ1-2,TRBV20-1,13,NA,NA,CSAPLQAAGGYTF,TGCAGTGCTCCTTTACAAGCGGCCGGTGGCTACACCTTC
TRBJ2-6,TRBV12-3/TRBV12-4,17,NA,NA,CASSLDRINSGANVLTF,TGTGCCAGCAGTTTAGACAGGATTAACTCTGGGGCCAACGTCCTGACTTTC
TRBJ1-1,TRBV28,15,NA,NA,CASSLPARSRTEAFF,TGTGCCAGCAGTTTACCCGCAAGGTCACGCACTGAAGCTTTCTTT
TRBJ1-1,TRBV29-1,13,once,NA,CSALAQMNTEAFF,TGCAGCGCCCTGGCCCAGATGAACACTGAAGCTTTCTTT
TRBJ1-1,TRBV20-1,14,NA,NA,CSARSGQRNTEAFF,TGCAGTGCTAGATCGGGACAACGGAACACTGAAGCTTTCTTT
TRBJ2-7,TRBV3-1,15,NA,TRBD1,CASSQARDRGNEQYF,TGTGCCAGCAGCCAAGCTCGGGACAGGGGCAACGAGCAGTACTTC
TRBJ2-7,TRBV3-1,14,NA,NA,CASSSRDGVYEQYF,TGTGCCAGCAGCTCCCGGGACGGCGTGTACGAGCAGTACTTC
TRBJ2-3,TRBV24-1,15,NA,TRBD1,CATSDRTGGTDTQYF,TGTGCCACCAGTGATCGGACAGGGGGTACAGATACGCAGTATTTT
TRBJ2-3,TRBV30,15,once,TRBD2,CAWSVGLAGTDTQYF,TGTGCCTGGAGTGTCGGACTAGCGGGAACAGATACGCAGTATTTT
TRBJ2-1,TRBV2,14,NA,NA,CASSVGLVDNEQFF,TGTGCCAGCAGTGTCGGCCTCGTGGACAATGAGCAGTTCTTC
TRBJ2-5,TRBV7-9,16,NA,NA,CASSLDSSTAQETQYF,TGTGCCAGCAGCTTAGATTCTTCGACAGCACAAGAGACCCAGTACTTC
TRBJ2-7,TRBV18,13,NA,NA,CASTQLSRTEQYF,TGTGCCAGCACACAATTAAGTAGGACCGAGCAGTACTTC
TRBJ2-5,TRBV5-4,13,once,NA,CASSAGGQETQYF,TGTGCCAGCAGCGCCGGAGGGCAAGAGACCCAGTACTTC
TRBJ1-1,TRBV29-1,13,NA,NA,CSVVSPMSTEAFF,TGCAGCGTTGTAAGCCCCATGAGCACTGAAGCTTTCTTT
TRBJ2-5,TRBV7-2,15,NA,NA,CASSVDSAGLETQYF,TGTGCCAGCAGCGTCGACAGTGCCGGGTTGGAGACCCAGTACTTC
TRBJ2-7,TRBV29-1,11,NA,NA,CSLLWGDEQYF,TGCAGCCTCCTTTGGGGTGACGAGCAGTACTTC
TRBJ2-1,TRBV12-3/TRBV12-4,12,once,NA,CASSFTVGSSFF,TGTGCCAGCAGTTTCACCGTAGGGAGCTCGTTCTTC
TRBJ2-2,TRBV30,13,NA,NA,CAWRRWGGRELFF,TGTGCCTGGAGGCGGTGGGGTGGACGGGAGCTGTTTTTT
TRBJ2-5,TRBV29-1,11,NA,NA,CSGLFYETQYF,TGCAGCGGCCTTTTTTATGAGACCCAGTACTTC
TRBJ2-1,TRBV5-4,15,NA,NA,CATIGAVAGYNEQFF,TGTGCCACCATCGGAGCGGTGGCAGGGTACAATGAGCAGTTCTTC
TRBJ2-1,TRBV7-2,14,NA,NA,CASSLAPGGSEQFF,TGTGCCAGCAGCTTAGCGCCGGGGGGCTCTGAGCAGTTCTTC
TRBJ2-4,TRBV20-1,10,NA,TRBD2,CSAYRTSPIF,TGCAGTGCTTACCGGACTAGTCCGATCTTC
TRBJ2-2,TRBV4-3,17,NA,NA,CASSRNLVDTGAGELFF,TGCGCCAGCAGCCGGAATTTAGTTGACACGGGGGCCGGGGAGCTGTTTTTT
TRBJ1-4,TRBV5-1,14,NA,NA,CASSFRTSNEKLFF,TGCGCCAGCAGCTTCCGGACTTCTAATGAAAAACTGTTTTTT
TRBJ2-7,TRBV28,14,NA,TRBD1,CASSPQGAVSEQYF,TGTGCCAGCAGTCCCCAGGGGGCGGTGTCCGAGCAGTACTTC
TRBJ2-1,TRBV7-9,16,NA,TRBD2,CASSTLAEAAYNEQFF,TGTGCCAGCAGCACACTAGCGGAGGCCGCCTACAATGAGCAGTTCTTC
TRBJ2-5,TRBV20-1,13,NA,TRBD1,CSAKQGPQETQYF,TGCAGTGCTAAACAGGGGCCCCAAGAGACCCAGTACTTC
TRBJ2-1,TRBV4-1,17,few,NA,CASSQIDFGSSYNEQFF,TGCGCCAGCAGCCAGATCGATTTTGGGAGCTCCTACAATGAGCAGTTCTTC
TRBJ1-1,TRBV29-1,12,NA,NA,CSVAEWATEAFF,TGCAGCGTTGCTGAATGGGCCACTGAAGCTTTCTTT
TRBJ2-1,TRBV6-5,16,NA,NA,CASSYLLTRSYNEQFF,TGTGCCAGCAGTTACTTATTGACCCGGTCCTACAATGAGCAGTTCTTC
TRBJ2-1,TRBV6-2/TRBV6-3,16,NA,TRBD2,CASSYGVAGRKDEQFF,TGTGCCAGCAGTTACGGGGTAGCGGGCCGAAAAGATGAGCAGTTCTTC
TRBJ2-3,TRBV20-1,14,NA,NA,CSATYGGSLDTQYF,TGCAGTGCTACCTACGGTGGATCACTGGATACGCAGTATTTT
TRBJ1-2,TRBV20-1,15,NA,TRBD1,CSAWLTGEGLTGYTF,TGCAGTGCTTGGCTGACAGGGGAAGGCCTGACTGGCTACACCTTC
TRBJ2-1,TRBV15,11,once,NA,CATTRVNEQFF,TGTGCCACCACCAGGGTCAATGAGCAGTTCTTC
TRBJ2-5,TRBV6-2/TRBV6-3,14,NA,NA,CASSHRVPRETQYF,TGTGCCAGCAGCCACAGGGTCCCAAGAGAGACCCAGTACTTC
TRBJ2-7,TRBV7-2,14,NA,TRBD2,CASSLTSGSYEQYF,TGTGCCAGCAGTTTGACTAGCGGATCCTACGAGCAGTACTTC
TRBJ2-7,TRBV27,15,NA,TRBD1,CARLLGQGVTYEQYF,TGTGCCAGACTACTTGGACAGGGGGTCACCTACGAGCAGTACTTC
TRBJ2-7,TRBV6-6,13,NA,NA,CASMASEVNEQYF,TGTGCCAGCATGGCTAGCGAGGTGAACGAGCAGTACTTC
TRBJ2-7,TRBV3-1,13,once,NA,CASTQGGGREQYF,TGTGCCAGCACCCAGGGGGGGGGCCGTGAGCAGTACTTC